This T cell receptor beta chain was sequenced for a study of T cell responses to AZD1222 COVID-19 vaccine. Study observations and caveats: Donors were largely white British and mainly female; clonal diversity was possibly underestimated. Across the whole spike, CD4 TCRs peaked at regions 160-218 and 743-854. The study identified only five or six AZD1222 recipients as seropositive at baseline. Recipients of two AZD1222 doses showed rising Spike-specific TCR breadth and depth.

Assay: immunoSEQ multiplex PCR; the TCRdb copy retains only in-frame clones and omits some. The sample shows 75,000 to 90,000 clones, approximately 90% of them seen only once. Germline CDR1 reads SGHTA; CDR2 reads FQGTGA. V was pared by 1 base and J by 6 bases, with 4 bases of the junction left unmatched. CDR3 length equals 15 residues. Note on this clone: Its antigen is as yet unknown.

The source of this sequence is an adult who received the AZD1222 COVID-19 vaccine. The chain employs TRBV7-3 and TRBJ2-1; TRBD2 aligns across 9 bases. Sample: peripheral blood, taken 28 days after the second AZD1222 dose. The DNA for the CDR3 is TGTGCCAGCAGCTTAAGCGGGAGGGCCGGCAATGAGCAGTTCTTC. This translates into CASSLSGRAGNEQFF.